This TCR beta chain was retrieved from a study of cytomegalovirus exposure and HLA in healthy donors. Study-level results: Data from an earlier analysis indicated that most TCR beta V segments were productive either about 87% or about 30% of the time.

The CDR3 consists of 16 residues. V shed 0 bases, J shed 1 base, and the junction held 6 bases outside the gene matches. Germline values: CDR1 MNHEY, CDR2 SVGAGI. In regard to this clone: Antigen: not known.

The study ran its PCR with 60 Vbeta and 13 Jbeta primers. TCRdb's copy holds only in-frame clones and misses some; the assay was immunoSEQ multiplex PCR. Of 120,000 to 150,000 clones detected, approximately 82% appear once; the ten largest clones hold roughly 3.2%. The clonotype was recovered from a man younger than 35 in good health and CMV-seropositive. The sequenced sample was PBMCs. This chain joins TRBV6-5 and TRBJ2-7; TRBD2 agrees at 7 bases. CDR3 DNA: TGTGCCAGCAGTTACTCGAGCGGGGAGATATCCTACGAGCAGTACTTC. It specifies CASSYSSGEISYEQYF.